This T cell receptor (beta chain) is from a study of cytomegalovirus exposure and HLA in healthy donors. General observations from the study: Across donors, sequencing depth was assumed by presence/absence analyses to be roughly uniform. Rarity marked most TCR sequences, yet some public TCRs occurred in many donors. A later analysis associated under 20,000 TCR beta sequences with HLA alleles at a 0.05 false discovery rate.

Note on this clone: As yet, its antigen is unknown.

V dropped 5 bases and J dropped 1 base, with 9 bases sitting between them. Germline values: CDR1 MDHEN, CDR2 SYDVKM. The CDR3 spans 14 residues. The study ran its PCR with 60 Vbeta and 13 Jbeta primers. Sequenced by immunoSEQ multiplex PCR; TCRdb stores in-frame clones only, minus some. The table has about 160,000 clones, approximately 76% seen once. This chain uses TRBV28 with TRBJ1-5; D possibly corresponds to TRBD1 (5 bases). The source is a man in his 60s in good health and CMV-seronegative. The material sequenced was PBMCs. CDR3 residues: CASSGGVSNQPQHF. CDR3 nucleotide sequence: TGTGCCAGCAGTGGGGGGGTGAGCAATCAGCCCCAGCATTTT.